This TCR beta chain came from a study of control samples from healthy donors and cancer patients. TCRdb keeps only in-frame clones here, not all; method: immunoSEQ multiplex PCR. The sample holds about 79,000 clones, 90% to 95% seen once. The germline V gene encodes CDR1 KGHDR and CDR2 SFDVKD. Trimming cost V 4 bases and J 5 bases, with 8 bases left between them. This CDR3 has 13 residues. Source material: PBMCs. The chain has TRBV24-1 and TRBJ1-5; no definite D call. This clonotype originated in a woman aged 40 to 50 with lung cancer. The CDR3 DNA reads TGTGCCACCAGTGACAGGAGATATCAGCCCCAGCATTTT. Amino acids: CATSDRRYQPQHF.